This T cell receptor beta chain is drawn from a study of T-cell memory formation after mild COVID-19. About the research overall: Clusters were largely donor specific.

Employing constant-segment primers, 5'RACE generated TCR alpha and TCR beta cDNA libraries bearing sample barcodes and UMIs. TCRdb re-derived calls from the 5' RACE reads in MiXCR, one entry per CDR3 protein. This sample has about 600,000 distinct CDR3 sequences, with 20% to 25% found just once. Points on this clonotype: Its antigen is unknown.

J was trimmed by 6 bases and V by 3 bases; bases with no gene match: 4. The CDR3 has 14 residues. The germline V gene has CDR1 KGHSH and CDR2 LQKENI. Overall study results and limits: Clones that got smaller from day 15 to 85 had even CD4/CD8, while clones growing later tipped toward CD4+. Shrinking CD4+ clones resided mostly in CM and EM, and CD8+ ones in EMRA.

This TCR came from an adult woman who had mild COVID-19 (a few samples of this study predate the infection). Cell type and time point are not known. Sequenced input: PBMCs or a T cell subset sorted from them (not recorded which). V and J are TRBV18 and TRBJ2-5; 10 nucleotides align to TRBD2. CDR3 in DNA: TGTGCCAGCTCACCCGGGACTAGCGATAAGACCCAGTACTTC. Translation: CASSPGTSDKTQYF.